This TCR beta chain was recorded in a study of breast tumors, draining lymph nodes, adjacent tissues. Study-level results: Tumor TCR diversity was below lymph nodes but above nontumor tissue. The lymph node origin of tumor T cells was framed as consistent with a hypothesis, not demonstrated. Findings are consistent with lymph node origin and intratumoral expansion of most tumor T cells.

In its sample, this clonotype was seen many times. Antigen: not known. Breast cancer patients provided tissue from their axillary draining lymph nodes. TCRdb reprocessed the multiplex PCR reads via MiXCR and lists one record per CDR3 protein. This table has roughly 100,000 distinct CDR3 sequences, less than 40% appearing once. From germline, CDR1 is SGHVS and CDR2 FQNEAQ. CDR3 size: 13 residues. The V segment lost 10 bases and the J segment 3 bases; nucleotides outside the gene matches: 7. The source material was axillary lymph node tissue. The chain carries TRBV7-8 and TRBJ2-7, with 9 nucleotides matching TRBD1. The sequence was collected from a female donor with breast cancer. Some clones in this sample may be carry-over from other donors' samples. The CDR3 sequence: CATEQGAGYEQYF. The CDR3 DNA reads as TGTGCCACTGAACAGGGGGCGGGCTACGAGCAGTACTTC.